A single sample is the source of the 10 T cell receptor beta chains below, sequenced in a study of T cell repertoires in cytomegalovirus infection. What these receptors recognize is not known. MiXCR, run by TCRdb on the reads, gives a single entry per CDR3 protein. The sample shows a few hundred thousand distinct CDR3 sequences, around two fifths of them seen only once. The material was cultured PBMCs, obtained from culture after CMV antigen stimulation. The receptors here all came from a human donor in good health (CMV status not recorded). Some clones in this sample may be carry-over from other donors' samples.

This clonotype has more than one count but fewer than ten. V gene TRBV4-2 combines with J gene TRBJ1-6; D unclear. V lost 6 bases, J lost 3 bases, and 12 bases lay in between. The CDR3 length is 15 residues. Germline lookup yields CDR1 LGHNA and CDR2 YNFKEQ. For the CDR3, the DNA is TGTGCCAGCAGTGCTACAGAACTCTATAATTCACCCCTCCACTTT. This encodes CASSATELYNSPLHF.

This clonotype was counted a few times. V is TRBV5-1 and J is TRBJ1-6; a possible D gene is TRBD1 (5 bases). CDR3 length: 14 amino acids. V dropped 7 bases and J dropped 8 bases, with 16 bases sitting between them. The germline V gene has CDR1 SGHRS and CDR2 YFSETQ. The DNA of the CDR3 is TGCGCCAGCGGCCGCGGGACGGGAGATTCACCCCTCCACTTT. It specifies CASGRGTGDSPLHF.

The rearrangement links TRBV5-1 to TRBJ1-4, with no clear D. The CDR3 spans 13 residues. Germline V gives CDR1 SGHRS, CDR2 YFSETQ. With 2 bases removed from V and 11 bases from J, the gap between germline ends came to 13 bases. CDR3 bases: TGCGCCAGCAGCTTTGACACAGCCGGGAAACTGTTTTTT. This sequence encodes CASSFDTAGKLFF.

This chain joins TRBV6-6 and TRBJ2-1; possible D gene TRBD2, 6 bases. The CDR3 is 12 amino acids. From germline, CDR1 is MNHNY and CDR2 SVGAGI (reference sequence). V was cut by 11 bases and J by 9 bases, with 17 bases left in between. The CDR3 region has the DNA TGTGCCGGGAGCGGGCCTTTGGGTGAGCAGTTCTTC. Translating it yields CAGSGPLGEQFF.

CDR3 nucleotide sequence: TGTGCCATCAGTGAGATGAGGGACGAGCAGTACTTC. Residues: CAISEMRDEQYF. V is TRBV10-3 and J is TRBJ2-7; TRBD2 is a possible D gene (5 bases). Per germline, CDR1 ENHRY and CDR2 SYGVKD. CDR3 length: 12 residues. With 2 bases removed from V and 5 bases from J, the gap between germline ends came to 7 bases.

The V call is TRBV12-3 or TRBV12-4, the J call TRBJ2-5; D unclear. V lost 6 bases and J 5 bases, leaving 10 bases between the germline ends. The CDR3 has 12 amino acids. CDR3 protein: CASRGTWETQYF. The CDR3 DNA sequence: TGTGCCAGCAGGGGAACGTGGGAGACCCAGTACTTC.

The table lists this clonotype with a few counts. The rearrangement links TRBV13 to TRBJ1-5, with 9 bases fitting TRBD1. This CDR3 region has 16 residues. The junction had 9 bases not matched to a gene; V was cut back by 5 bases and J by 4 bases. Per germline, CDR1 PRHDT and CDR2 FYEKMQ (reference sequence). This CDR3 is CASSPVGQGKNQPQHF. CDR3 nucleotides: TGTGCCAGCAGCCCTGTGGGACAGGGAAAAAATCAGCCCCAGCATTTT. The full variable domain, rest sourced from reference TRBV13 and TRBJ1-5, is AAGVIQSPRHLIKEKRETATLKCYPIPRHDTVYWYQQGPGQDPQFLISFYEKMQSDKGSIPDRFSAQQFSDYHSELNMSSLELGDSALYFCASSPVGQGKNQPQHFGDGTRLSIL.

The CDR3 is CASSVNETEPGGYVTETQYF. CDR3 coding DNA: TGCGCCAGCAGCGTCAACGAGACAGAACCTGGGGGATATGTGACGGAGACCCAGTACTTC. V usage is TRBV4-3 and J usage is TRBJ2-5, with D possibly called TRBD1 or TRBD2 (5 bases each). The CDR3 spans 20 residues. Germline V lookup: CDR1 LGHNA, CDR2 YSLEER. V lost 5 bases and J lost 5, with 33 bases in between.

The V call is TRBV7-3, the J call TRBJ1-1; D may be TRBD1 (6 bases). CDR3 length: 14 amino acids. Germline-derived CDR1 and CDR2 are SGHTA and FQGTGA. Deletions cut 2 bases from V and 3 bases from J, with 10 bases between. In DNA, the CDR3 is TGTGCCAGCAGCTTATCATCAGGGGACACTGAAGCTTTCTTT. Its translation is CASSLSSGDTEAFF.

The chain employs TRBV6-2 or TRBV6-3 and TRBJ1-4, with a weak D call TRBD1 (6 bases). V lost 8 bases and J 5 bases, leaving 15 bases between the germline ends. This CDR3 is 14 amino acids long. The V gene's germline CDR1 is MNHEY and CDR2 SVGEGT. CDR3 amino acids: CASLDRTANEKLFF. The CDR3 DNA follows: TGTGCCAGCTTGGATCGGACAGCGAATGAAAAACTGTTTTTT.